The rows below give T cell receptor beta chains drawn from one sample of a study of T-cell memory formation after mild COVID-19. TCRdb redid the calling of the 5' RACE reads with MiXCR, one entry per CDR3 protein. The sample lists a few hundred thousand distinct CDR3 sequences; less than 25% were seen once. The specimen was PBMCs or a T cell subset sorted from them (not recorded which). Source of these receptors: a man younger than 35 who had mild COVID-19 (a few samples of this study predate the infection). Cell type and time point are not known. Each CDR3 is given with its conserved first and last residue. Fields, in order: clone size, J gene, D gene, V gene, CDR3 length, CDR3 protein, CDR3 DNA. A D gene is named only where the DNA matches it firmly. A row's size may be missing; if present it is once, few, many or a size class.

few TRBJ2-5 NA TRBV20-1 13 CSAPGTYAETQYF TGCAGTGCTCCTGGGACCTACGCGGAGACCCAGTACTTC
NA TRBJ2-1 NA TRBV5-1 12 CASSLESGEQFF TGCGCCAGCAGCTTGGAATCCGGAGAGCAGTTCTTC
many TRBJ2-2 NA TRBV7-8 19 CASSFSMGRGLKASGELFF TGTGCCAGCAGCTTCTCCATGGGTAGGGGACTGAAAGCGTCCGGGGAGCTGTTTTTT
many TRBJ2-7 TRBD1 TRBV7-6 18 CASSSGAGGRKKVDEQYF TGTGCCAGCAGCTCTGGGGCAGGGGGAAGAAAAAAAGTCGACGAGCAGTACTTC
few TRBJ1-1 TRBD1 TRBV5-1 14 CASSLAFLGGGAFF TGCGCCAGCAGCTTGGCCTTTCTAGGGGGCGGAGCTTTCTTT
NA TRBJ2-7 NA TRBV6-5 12 CASSQGVYEQYF TGTGCCAGCAGTCAAGGAGTCTACGAGCAGTACTTC
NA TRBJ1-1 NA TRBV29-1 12 CSVTGPNTEAFF TGCAGCGTTACAGGTCCGAACACTGAAGCTTTCTTT
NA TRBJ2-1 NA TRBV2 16 CASSVVRRHFYNEQFF TGTGCCAGCAGTGTCGTTCGCCGACACTTTTACAATGAGCAGTTCTTC
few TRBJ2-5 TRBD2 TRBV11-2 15 CASSPRGGGEETQYF TGTGCCAGCAGCCCCCGGGGCGGGGGAGAAGAGACCCAGTACTTC
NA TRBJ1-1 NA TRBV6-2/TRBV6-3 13 CAGHRDGNTEAFF TGTGCCGGACACCGGGACGGGAACACTGAAGCTTTCTTT
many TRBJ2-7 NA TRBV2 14 CASSGTDVDYEQYF TGTGCCAGCAGTGGGACAGATGTTGACTACGAGCAGTACTTC
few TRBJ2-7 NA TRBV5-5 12 CASSLAYYEQYF TGTGCCAGCAGCTTGGCGTACTACGAGCAGTACTTC
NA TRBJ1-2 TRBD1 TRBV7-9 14 CASQRDSTFSGYTF TGTGCCAGCCAGAGGGACAGTACATTTTCTGGCTACACCTTC
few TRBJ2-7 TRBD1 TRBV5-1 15 CASSLGPQGAYEQYF TGCGCCAGCAGCTTGGGTCCACAGGGGGCTTACGAGCAGTACTTC
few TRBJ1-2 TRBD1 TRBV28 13 CASSTRGFYGYTF TGTGCCAGCAGTACCAGGGGGTTCTATGGCTACACCTTC
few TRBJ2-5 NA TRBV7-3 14 CASSSSGASETQYF TGTGCCAGCAGCTCCTCTGGAGCGTCGGAGACCCAGTACTTC
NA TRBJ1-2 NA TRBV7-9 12 CASSITGYGYTF TGTGCCAGCAGCATCACAGGATATGGCTACACCTTC
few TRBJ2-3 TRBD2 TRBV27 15 CASSFVTGGTDTQYF TGTGCCAGCAGTTTTGTTACGGGAGGAACAGATACGCAGTATTTT
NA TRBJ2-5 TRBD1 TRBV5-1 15 CASTPLGQLQETQYF TGCGCCAGCACCCCCCTGGGACAGCTCCAAGAGACCCAGTACTTC
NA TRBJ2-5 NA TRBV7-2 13 CASSLGQSETKYF TGTGCCAGCAGCCTGGGGCAGTCCGAGACCAAGTACTTC
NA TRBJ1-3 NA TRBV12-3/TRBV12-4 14 CASSFTASGNTIYF TGTGCCAGCAGTTTCACAGCCTCTGGAAACACCATATATTTT
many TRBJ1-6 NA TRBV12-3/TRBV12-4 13 CASSLGGDSPLHF TGTGCCAGCAGTTTGGGTGGGGATTCACCCCTCCACTTT
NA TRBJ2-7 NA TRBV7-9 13 CASSRRDLYEQYF TGTGCCAGCAGCCGCCGGGATCTCTACGAGCAGTACTTC
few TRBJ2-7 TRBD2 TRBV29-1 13 CSVWGSGGDEQYF TGCAGCGTGTGGGGGTCGGGAGGGGACGAGCAGTACTTC
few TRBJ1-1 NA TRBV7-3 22 CASSLKPWRRTDATRMNTEAFF TGTGCCAGCAGCTTAAAACCTTGGCGGCGGACGGACGCTACTCGAATGAACACTGAAGCTTTCTTT
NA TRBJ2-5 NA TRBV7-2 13 CASSLVSRETQYF TGTGCCAGCAGCTTAGTCTCGCGGGAGACCCAGTACTTC
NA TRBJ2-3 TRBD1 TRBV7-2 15 CASSKGQGWTDTQYF TGTGCCAGCAGCAAAGGACAGGGATGGACGGATACGCAGTATTTT
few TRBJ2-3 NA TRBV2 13 CASNRVSTDTQYF TGTGCCAGCAACAGGGTTAGCACAGATACGCAGTATTTT
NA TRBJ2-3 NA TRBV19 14 CASRSVRGGDTQYF TGTGCCAGTAGGAGCGTTCGAGGGGGAGATACGCAGTATTTT
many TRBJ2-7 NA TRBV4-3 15 CASSQGVGGPYEQYF TGCGCCAGCAGCCAAGGAGTCGGGGGCCCATACGAGCAGTACTTC
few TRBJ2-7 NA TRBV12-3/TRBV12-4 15 CASSLDRVPNYEQYF TGTGCCAGCAGCTTGGACAGAGTCCCCAACTACGAGCAGTACTTC
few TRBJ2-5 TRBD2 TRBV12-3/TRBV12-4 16 CASSSYRLAGTETQYF TGTGCCAGCAGTTCGTACCGACTAGCGGGGACAGAGACCCAGTACTTC
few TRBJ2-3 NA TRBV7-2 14 CASAGADTTDTQYF TGTGCCAGCGCGGGGGCAGACACCACAGATACGCAGTATTTT
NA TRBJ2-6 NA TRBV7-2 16 CASSLEGATGANVLTF TGTGCCAGCAGCTTAGAGGGAGCCACTGGGGCCAACGTCCTGACTTTC
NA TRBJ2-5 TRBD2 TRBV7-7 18 CASSPLGLAGGLQETQYF TGTGCCAGCAGCCCATTAGGACTAGCGGGGGGCCTCCAAGAGACCCAGTACTTC
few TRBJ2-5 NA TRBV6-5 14 CASSFSGAQETQYF TGTGCCAGCAGTTTCTCAGGCGCCCAAGAGACCCAGTACTTC
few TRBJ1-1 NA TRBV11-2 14 CASSLRGWNTEAFF TGTGCCAGCAGCTTACGGGGTTGGAACACTGAAGCTTTCTTT
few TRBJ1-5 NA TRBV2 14 CASSQGFGDQPQHF TGTGCCAGCAGTCAAGGGTTCGGGGATCAGCCCCAGCATTTT
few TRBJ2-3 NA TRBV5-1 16 CASSEYRYTGTDTQYF TGCGCCAGCAGCGAGTACCGGTACACCGGCACAGATACGCAGTATTTT
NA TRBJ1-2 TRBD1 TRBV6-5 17 CASSYSKSLGTVKGYTF TGTGCCAGCAGTTACTCGAAGAGTTTGGGGACAGTGAAGGGCTACACCTTC
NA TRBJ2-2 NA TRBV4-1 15 CASSQGRGYTGELFF TGCGCCAGCAGCCAAGGCCGGGGTTACACCGGGGAGCTGTTTTTT
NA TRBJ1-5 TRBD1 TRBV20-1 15 CSASSPGTVNQPQHF TGCAGTGCTTCCTCCCCCGGGACAGTCAATCAGCCCCAGCATTTT
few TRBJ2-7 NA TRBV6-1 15 CASSIPGTAGYEQYF TGTGCCAGCAGTATCCCCGGGACGGCCGGCTACGAGCAGTACTTC
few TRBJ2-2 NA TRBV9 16 CAIIGPVAENTGELFF TGTGCCATCATTGGGCCGGTTGCGGAAAACACCGGGGAGCTGTTTTTT
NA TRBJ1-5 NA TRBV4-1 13 CASSRDHNQPQHF TGCGCCAGCAGCCGCGACCACAATCAGCCCCAGCATTTT
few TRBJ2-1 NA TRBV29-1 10 CSVGPEGGIF TGCAGCGTCGGACCGGAGGGGGGGATCTTC
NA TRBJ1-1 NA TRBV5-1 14 CASSPQDMNTEAFF TGCGCCAGCAGCCCCCAAGACATGAACACTGAAGCTTTCTTT
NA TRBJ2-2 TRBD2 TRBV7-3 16 CASSLNGAGFTGELFF TGTGCCAGCAGCTTAAACGGAGCGGGGTTCACCGGGGAGCTGTTTTTT
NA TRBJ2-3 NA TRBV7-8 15 CASSFVGDRADTQYF TGTGCCAGCAGCTTTGTAGGGGATCGGGCAGATACGCAGTATTTT
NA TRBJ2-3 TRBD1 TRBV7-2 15 CASSQQGGRGDTQYF TGTGCCAGCAGCCAACAGGGGGGTCGGGGAGATACGCAGTATTTT
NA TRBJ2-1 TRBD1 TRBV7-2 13 CASSYSGGVEQFF TGTGCCAGCAGCTATTCAGGGGGCGTTGAGCAGTTCTTC
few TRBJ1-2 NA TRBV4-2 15 CASAGGRVFSYGYTF TGTGCCAGCGCCGGGGGTAGGGTTTTTTCCTATGGCTACACCTTC
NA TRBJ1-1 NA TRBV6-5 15 CASSSPTVMNTEAFF TGTGCCAGCAGTTCCCCGACAGTGATGAACACTGAAGCTTTCTTT
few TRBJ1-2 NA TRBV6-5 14 CASSPWGGVGGYTF TGTGCCAGCAGCCCTTGGGGAGGAGTTGGAGGCTACACCTTC
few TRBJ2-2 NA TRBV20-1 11 CSATQDGELFF TGCAGTGCTACACAGGACGGGGAGCTGTTTTTT
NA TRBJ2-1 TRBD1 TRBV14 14 CASSHLTGWNEQFF TGTGCCAGCAGCCATTTGACAGGGTGGAATGAGCAGTTCTTC
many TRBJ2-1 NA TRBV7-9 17 CASSPPPRAVSYNEQFF TGTGCCAGCAGCCCCCCTCCGAGGGCGGTTTCCTACAATGAGCAGTTCTTC
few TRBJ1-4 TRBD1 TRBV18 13 CASSPTGSEKLFF TGTGCCAGCTCACCGACAGGGAGCGAAAAACTGTTTTTT
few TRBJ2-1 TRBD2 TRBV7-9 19 CASSSWVGAGGRSYNEQFF TGTGCCAGCAGCTCATGGGTAGGGGCGGGGGGACGTTCCTACAATGAGCAGTTCTTC